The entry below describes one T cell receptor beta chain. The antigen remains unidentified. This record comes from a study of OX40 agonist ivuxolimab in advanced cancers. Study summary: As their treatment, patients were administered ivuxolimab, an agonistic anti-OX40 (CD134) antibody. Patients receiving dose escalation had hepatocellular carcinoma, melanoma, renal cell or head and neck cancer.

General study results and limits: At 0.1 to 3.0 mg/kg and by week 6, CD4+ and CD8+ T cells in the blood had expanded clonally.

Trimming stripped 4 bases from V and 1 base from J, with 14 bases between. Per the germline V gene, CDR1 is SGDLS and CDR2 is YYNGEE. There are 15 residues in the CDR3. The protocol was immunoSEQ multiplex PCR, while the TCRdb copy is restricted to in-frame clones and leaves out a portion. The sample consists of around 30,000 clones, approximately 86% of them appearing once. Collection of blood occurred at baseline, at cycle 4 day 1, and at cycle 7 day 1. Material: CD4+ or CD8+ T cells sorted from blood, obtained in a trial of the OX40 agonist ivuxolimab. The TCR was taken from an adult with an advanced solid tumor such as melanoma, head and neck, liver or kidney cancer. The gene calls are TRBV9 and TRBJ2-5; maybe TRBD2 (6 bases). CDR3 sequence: CASSQGTALQETQYF. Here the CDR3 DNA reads TGTGCCAGCAGCCAAGGGACTGCGCTCCAAGAGACCCAGTACTTC.